This entry lists 30 T cell receptor beta chains sequenced from one sample in a study of blood T cell repertoires in COVID-19. The data were produced by immunoSEQ multiplex PCR, yet TCRdb's version contains in-frame clones alone and is incomplete. The table lists 300,000 or so clones, around nine tenths of them singletons, with around 1.4% in the top ten. The source material was peripheral blood. The receptors originated from a man in his sixties or seventies with acute or convalescent COVID-19.

The chain combines TRBV4-3 with TRBJ2-3; 7 bases line up with TRBD2. V was pared by 0 bases and J by 0 bases, with 6 bases of the junction left unmatched. The germline V gene encodes CDR1 LGHNA and CDR2 YSLEER. CDR3 size: 17 residues. This CDR3 is CASSQDMASGSTDTQYF. For the CDR3, the DNA is TGCGCCAGCAGCCAAGATATGGCTAGCGGAAGCACAGATACGCAGTATTTT.

This clone was seen just once. This chain connects TRBV24-1 to TRBJ2-1, with D possibly matching TRBD1 (7 bases). Per germline, CDR1 KGHDR and CDR2 SFDVKD. With 4 bases removed from V and 8 bases from J, the gap between germline ends came to 23 bases. The CDR3 covers 17 residues. CDR3 DNA sequence: TGTGCCACCAGTGACCTGGAGGGCAGGGGGACCCGACATGAGCAGTTCTTC. This encodes CATSDLEGRGTRHEQFF.

CDR3 DNA: TGCGCCAGCCATACCGCGGGGGGAATCCACAATGAGCAGTTCTTC. Its protein is CASHTAGGIHNEQFF. The chain has TRBV5-1 and TRBJ2-1; 8 nucleotides align to TRBD2. The CDR3 has 15 amino acids. Germline values: CDR1 SGHRS, CDR2 YFSETQ. The V segment lost 7 bases and the J segment 5 bases; nucleotides outside the gene matches: 11.

The V gene is TRBV7-9, the J gene TRBJ2-5, with D maybe TRBD1 (6 bases). Trimming pared 3 bases from V and 2 bases from J, leaving 16 bases between. The germline V gene has CDR1 SEHNR and CDR2 FQNEAQ (reference sequence). The CDR3 is made up of 16 amino acids. CDR3 residues: CASSFVQGLIQETQYF. The CDR3 DNA reads TGTGCCAGCAGCTTCGTACAGGGATTGATTCAAGAGACCCAGTACTTC.

The rearrangement links TRBV28 to TRBJ2-7, with 12 nucleotides matching TRBD1. Trimming took 8 bases from V and 2 from J; bases not matched to a gene: 7. The CDR3 is made up of 15 amino acids. CDR1 is MDHEN, CDR2 SYDVKM, per germline. CDR3: CASFMGQGAAYEQYF. The DNA of the CDR3 is TGTGCCAGCTTCATGGGACAGGGGGCCGCCTACGAGCAGTACTTC.

The chain carries TRBV11-1 and TRBJ1-2; D is ambiguous. The CDR3 extends over 14 amino acids. The V gene's germline CDR1 is SGHAT and CDR2 FQDESV (reference sequence). The V end was cut by 6 bases, the J end by 7 bases, with 18 bases between. In DNA form, the CDR3 reads TGTGCCAGCAGTCAAGGAGGGTCATCTGGTGGCTACACCTTC. Translated: CASSQGGSSGGYTF.

V is TRBV10-3 and J is TRBJ1-6, with 11 bases that match TRBD1. Germline lookup yields CDR1 ENHRY and CDR2 SYGVKD. The CDR3 has 14 amino acids. Losses at the gene ends were 4 bases for V and 7 bases for J; bases not matched to a gene: 0. The CDR3 sequence is CAISGDRGNSPLHF. The CDR3 DNA is TGTGCCATCAGTGGGGACAGGGGGAATTCACCCCTCCACTTT.

V gene TRBV7-3 combines with J gene TRBJ2-1, with D possibly matching TRBD1 (5 bases). Germline assignment: CDR1 SGHTA and CDR2 FQGTGA. This CDR3 comprises 15 residues. The V gene lost 5 bases and the J gene lost 8 bases, with 19 bases spanning the gap. The CDR3 bases are TGTGCCAGCAGCCCCGGCCCTGGGGCCTTGGATGAGCAGTTCTTC. Its protein product is CASSPGPGALDEQFF.

This chain joins TRBV27 and TRBJ2-1, with TRBD2 as a possible D gene (5 bases). The CDR3 has 14 residues. V was trimmed by 6 bases and J by 4 bases, leaving 13 bases between them. Germline loops: CDR1 MNHEY, CDR2 SMNVEV (reference sequence). In DNA, the CDR3 is TGTGCCAGCAGCCGACTAAATGTGTACAATGAGCAGTTCTTC. Translation gives CASSRLNVYNEQFF.

This chain connects TRBV30 to TRBJ1-1, with D unresolved. The CDR3 consists of 16 residues. Germline CDR1 GTSNPN, CDR2 SVGIG (reference sequence). The V end was cut by 0 bases, the J end by 3 bases, with 17 bases between. CDR3 in DNA: TGTGCCTGGAGTGTAGGCGGTAACTCGCTGGACACTGAAGCTTTCTTT. It codes for CAWSVGGNSLDTEAFF.

The rearrangement uses TRBV9 and TRBJ2-2; no reliable D call. Between the trimmed V and J ends, which lost 0 bases and 9 bases, there was a span of 15 bases. The germline CDR1 and CDR2 sequences are SGDLS and YYNGEE. This CDR3 is built from 15 residues. The CDR3 coding sequence is TGTGCCAGCAGCGTAGGTCCCAGGAACTTCCGGGAGCTGTTTTTT. This gives the protein CASSVGPRNFRELFF.

J is TRBJ1-3 and V is TRBV7-8; 7 bases align to TRBD1. The germline V gene has CDR1 SGHVS and CDR2 FQNEAQ. Trimming took 5 bases from V and 11 from J; bases not matched to a gene: 9. The CDR3 totals 13 residues. DNA for the CDR3: TGTGCCAGCAGCATGGCTACAGGGGTCGCCATATATTTT. This encodes CASSMATGVAIYF.

The count of this clone is one. The chain carries TRBV18 and TRBJ2-3; the match to TRBD1 covers 10 bases. V lost 6 bases to trimming and J lost 1 base; unmatched junction nucleotides: 13. Germline V gene lookup returns CDR1 KGHSH and CDR2 LQKENI. The CDR3 length is 18 residues. CDR3 in DNA: TGTGCCAGCTCCCCAATTCTGTTGACAGGGGGCGGCACAGATACGCAGTATTTT. Its protein is CASSPILLTGGGTDTQYF.

The gene calls are TRBV7-2 and TRBJ1-5, with D unclear. The CDR3 is made up of 13 amino acids. Germline CDR1 is SGHTA and CDR2 is FQGNSA. V shed 5 bases and J shed 2 bases, with 7 bases lying between them. This CDR3 is CASSARGNQPQHF. The CDR3 DNA reads as TGTGCCAGCAGCGCGCGGGGCAATCAGCCCCAGCATTTT.

This chain links TRBV29-1 with TRBJ2-1, with TRBD2 matching 10 bases. Per germline, CDR1 SQVTM and CDR2 ANQGSEA. The J segment lost 0 bases and the V segment lost 5 bases, leaving 13 bases of the junction unmatched. The CDR3 spans 18 residues. For the CDR3, the DNA is TGCAGCGTTCGGACAGGGTTTACTAGCGGGGTCTCCTACAATGAGCAGTTCTTC. Translation: CSVRTGFTSGVSYNEQFF.

In its sample, this clone was seen once. The chain has TRBV5-1 and TRBJ2-3, with D maybe TRBD2 (5 bases). The CDR3 totals 16 residues. Germline assignment: CDR1 SGHRS and CDR2 YFSETQ. Trimming pared 0 bases from V and 4 bases from J, leaving 15 bases between. CDR3 protein: CASSLEWGEIADTQYF. As DNA, the CDR3 is TGCGCCAGCAGCTTGGAGTGGGGAGAAATAGCAGATACGCAGTATTTT. The full variable domain, in which reference TRBV5-1 and TRBJ2-3 provide the parts outside the CDR3, is KAGVTQTPRYLIKTRGQQVTLSCSPISGHRSVSWYQQTPGQGLQFLFEYFSETQRNKGNFPGRFSGRQFSNSRSEMNVSTLELGDSALYLCASSLEWGEIADTQYFGPGTRLTVL.

The rearrangement joins TRBV30 to TRBJ2-2; TRBD1 aligns across 8 bases. The CDR3 contains 14 residues. J lost 3 bases, V lost 3 bases, and 3 bases had no gene match. From germline, CDR1 is GTSNPN and CDR2 SVGIG (reference sequence). The CDR3 region is CAWSRDRHTGELFF. In nucleotides, the CDR3 is TGTGCCTGGAGCCGGGACAGGCACACCGGGGAGCTGTTTTTT.

The genes are TRBV30 and TRBJ2-5, with 9 bases matching TRBD2. The CDR3 is made up of 13 amino acids. V trimming: 2 bases; J trimming: 4 bases; junction bases outside the gene matches: 2. Per germline, CDR1 GTSNPN and CDR2 SVGIG (reference sequence). CDR3 sequence: CAWSYSGRETQYF. CDR3 DNA: TGTGCCTGGAGTTATAGCGGGAGAGAGACCCAGTACTTC.

The gene calls are TRBV19 and TRBJ2-3; TRBD2 agrees at 7 bases. V shed 3 bases and J 1 base; nucleotides not matched to a gene: 10. Germline CDR1 is LNHDA and CDR2 is SQIVND (reference sequence). The CDR3 totals 17 residues. CDR3 loop: CASSMVPRDYRTDTQYF. The CDR3 nucleotides are TGTGCCAGTAGTATGGTCCCCCGGGACTACCGCACAGATACGCAGTATTTT.

This clone was recorded only once. This chain connects TRBV5-4 to TRBJ1-2, with unresolved D. Germline V gene sequence: CDR1 SGHNT, CDR2 YYREEE (reference sequence). V was clipped by 0 bases and J by 2 bases, with 14 bases between them. This CDR3 region has 16 residues. CDR3 in DNA: TGTGCCAGCAGCTTGGCTGCGGGTACCTCGAACTATGGCTACACCTTC. It encodes CASSLAAGTSNYGYTF.

The rearrangement links TRBV19 to TRBJ1-1, with 8 positions matching TRBD1. The CDR3 covers 13 residues. From germline, CDR1 is LNHDA and CDR2 SQIVND (reference sequence). Trimming took 5 bases from V and 5 from J; bases not matched to a gene: 4. The CDR3 DNA follows: TGTGCCAGTAGTCAGGGGGCGCGGACTGAAGCTTTCTTT. Protein sequence: CASSQGARTEAFF.

This clone turned up a few times. This chain uses TRBV7-9 with TRBJ2-2, with 14 bases identical to TRBD2. The trim removed 6 bases at V and 4 bases at J, leaving 7 bases unmatched. The germline V gene encodes CDR1 SEHNR and CDR2 FQNEAQ (reference sequence). CDR3 length: 17 residues. The CDR3 here is CASRDTGLAGATGELFF. The CDR3 DNA is TGTGCCAGCAGAGACACGGGACTAGCGGGAGCCACCGGGGAGCTGTTTTTT.

The J gene is TRBJ1-5, the V gene TRBV20-1, with TRBD1 matching 9 bases. This CDR3 has 14 residues. Per the germline V gene, CDR1 is DFQATT and CDR2 is SNEGSKA (reference sequence). J was trimmed by 5 bases and V by 3 bases; bases with no gene match: 5. The DNA for the CDR3 is TGCAGTGCTAGTTTGGGACAGGGATATCAGCCCCAGCATTTT. It yields the protein CSASLGQGYQPQHF.

The chain employs TRBV5-4 and TRBJ2-3, with 7 nucleotides matching TRBD2. J gave up 2 bases and V 4 bases, and 10 bases lay outside the gene matches. The CDR3 totals 16 residues. The germline V gene has CDR1 SGHNT and CDR2 YYREEE (reference sequence). Written as DNA, the CDR3 is TGTGCCAGCAGCCCTGGTGGTCGGGGGGTCACAGATACGCAGTATTTT. This gives the protein CASSPGGRGVTDTQYF.

The rearrangement uses TRBV5-1 and TRBJ2-2; D unclear. Germline values: CDR1 SGHRS, CDR2 YFSETQ. The CDR3 totals 12 residues. V was cut by 2 bases and J by 9 bases, with 8 bases left in between. CDR3: CASSLGVRELFF. The CDR3 DNA follows: TGCGCCAGCAGCTTAGGAGTTAGGGAGCTGTTTTTT.

The rearrangement uses TRBV6-1 and TRBJ2-5; maybe TRBD2 (5 bases). The V gene's germline CDR1 is MNHNS and CDR2 SASEGT. Trimming cost V 2 bases and J 5 bases, with 9 bases left between them. The CDR3 runs to 13 residues. For the CDR3, the DNA is TGTGCCAGCAGTGAACGAGGGTGGGAGACCCAGTACTTC. Its translation: CASSERGWETQYF.

The chain recombines TRBV3-1 (or the pseudogene TRBV3-2) with TRBJ2-1, with 10 nucleotides matching TRBD1. The CDR3 contains 18 residues. Germline CDR1 reads LGHDT; CDR2 reads YNNKEL (reference sequence). The V segment lost 1 base and the J segment 9 bases; nucleotides outside the gene matches: 15. In DNA, the CDR3 is TGTGCCAGCAGCCAAGCCGACAGGGGGCAACCGGTGGGCACTGAGCAGTTCTTC. This sequence encodes CASSQADRGQPVGTEQFF.

V usage is TRBV6-5 and J usage is TRBJ1-5, with D hard to call. The CDR3 has 13 amino acids. Germline V gene sequence: CDR1 MNHEY, CDR2 SVGAGI. V dropped 2 bases and J dropped 5 bases, with 7 bases sitting between them. This CDR3 is CASSYVVDQPQHF. The CDR3, as DNA: TGTGCCAGCAGTTACGTCGTAGATCAGCCCCAGCATTTT.

The chain is built from TRBV5-1 and TRBJ1-1, with D possibly TRBD1 on 5 matching bases. Germline V gene lookup returns CDR1 SGHRS and CDR2 YFSETQ. V dropped 2 bases and J dropped 6 bases, with 11 bases sitting between them. This CDR3 contains 13 residues. In nucleotides, the CDR3 is TGCGCCAGCAGCTTTAGGGGAGGGTCTGAAGCTTTCTTT. Its protein product is CASSFRGGSEAFF.

This clone has a handful of counts. This chain uses TRBV7-2 with TRBJ2-6; D is perhaps TRBD1 (5 bases). The V gene's germline CDR1 is SGHTA and CDR2 FQGNSA. Trimming pared 1 base from V and 2 bases from J, leaving 9 bases between. The CDR3 loop spans 16 amino acids. The CDR3 bases are TGTGCCAGCAGCTTAGTGATCAGGGCTGGGGCCAACGTCCTGACTTTC. It encodes CASSLVIRAGANVLTF.